This T cell receptor beta chain was captured by sequencing in a study of human T cells and chemical hapten exposure. Study-level background: Upper-back patch tests with 0.01% DPC were read at 6 days. Study-level results: Expanded TCRs grouped into significantly more large CDR3 similarity clusters than controls produced. Alopecia affected the donors, so their immune response may differ from healthy people's.

Stated time point: pre-sensitization, week 0. Treatment denoted: therapeutic diphenylcyclopropenone sensitization with weekly scalp DPC. About this clonotype: The antigen remains undetermined.

TCRdb fed the RACE reads into MiXCR, producing one record per CDR3 protein. The top ten clones hold approximately 2.4% of a sample with roughly 380,000 distinct CDR3 sequences, 5% to 6.5% of them seen once. The V and J ends lost 5 bases and 3 bases, in that order; junction bases with no gene match: 8. The CDR3 runs 15 residues. This sample comprised whole blood, obtained in connection with sensitization to the hapten diphenylcyclopropenone (DPC). This receptor was identified in a woman in her forties or fifties with alopecia areata. Some clones in this sample may be carry-over from other donors' samples. This chain connects TRBV12-3 or TRBV12-4 to TRBJ2-3; 7 positions match TRBD2. The CDR3 loop is CASSRGAGVTDTQYF. CDR3 nucleotide sequence: TGTGCCAGCAGTCGTGGCGCGGGAGTTACAGATACGCAGTATTTT.